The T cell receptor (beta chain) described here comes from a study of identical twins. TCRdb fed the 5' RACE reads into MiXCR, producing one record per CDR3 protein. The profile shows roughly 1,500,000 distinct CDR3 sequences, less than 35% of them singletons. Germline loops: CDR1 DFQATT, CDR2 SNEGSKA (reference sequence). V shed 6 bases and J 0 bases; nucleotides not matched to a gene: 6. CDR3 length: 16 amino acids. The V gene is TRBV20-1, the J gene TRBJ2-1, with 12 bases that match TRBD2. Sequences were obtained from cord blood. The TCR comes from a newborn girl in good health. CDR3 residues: CSALAGGSSSYNEQFF. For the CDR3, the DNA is TGCAGTGCCCTAGCGGGGGGGTCGAGCTCCTACAATGAGCAGTTCTTC.